Sequencing of this TCR beta chain was carried out in a study of radiotherapy plus CTLA-4 blockade in lung cancer listed by TCRdb under 2018. For context, the study as a whole: Objective responses occurred in 18% of enrolled patients, and over 30% achieved disease control. Results the study describes overall, beyond this receptor: After treatment with radiotherapy and ipilimumab, TCR clones that originated in tumors expanded in peripheral blood. The strongest predictors of response were reported to be early dynamic shifts in blood T cell clones along with a rise in serum interferon-beta following radiation.

The CDR3 has 15 amino acids, counting the end cysteine and phenylalanine. The sequence is cut down to CDR3 DNA, 45 bases in frame from base 1. A distance of 12 bases separates the germline ends of V and J, which lose 4 bases and 0 bases respectively. CDR1 and CDR2, looked up from the germline V gene, are SGHAT and FQNNGV. In this study, focal radiation therapy paired with CTLA-4 blockade (ipilimumab) was tested in patients who had chemo-refractory metastatic non-small-cell lung cancer. Libraries were built with the immunoSEQ multiplex PCR assay. TCRdb limited this immuneACCESS table to in-frame rearrangements with V and J called. A share of clones is missing; checked studies link under half to unresolved V genes, and the rest is unexplained. Across this sample there are some 74,000 clones, with over 65% seen only once. The leading ten clones occupy around 7% of the sample. Comments on this clone: The antigen this receptor binds is unknown. No much larger clone exists at a distance of one base, and base qualities are not known.

Sequencing was performed on peripheral blood, taken from a patient treated with radiotherapy plus ipilimumab. The receptor comes from a human donor with non-small cell lung cancer who had a complete response to radiotherapy plus ipilimumab. The rearranged segments are TRBV11-2 and TRBJ1-1; the D gene is not confidently resolved. The CDR3 corresponds to CASSSFGRVNTEAFF. The nucleotide sequence is given as TGTGCCAGCAGCTCCTTCGGGCGGGTGAACACTGAAGCTTTCTTT.